These 17 T cell receptor beta chains were all obtained from the same sample, sequenced in a study of T cells after yellow fever vaccination. TCRdb ran MiXCR on the 5' RACE reads and lists one entry per CDR3 protein. The sample yields 350,000 to 550,000 distinct CDR3 sequences, about 19% seen once. Sequencing used PBMCs, obtained before the yellow fever booster vaccination. The receptors stem from a man between 18 and 29 years old who received the YFV17D yellow fever vaccine.

The J gene is TRBJ2-5, the V gene TRBV4-3, with TRBD1 matching 7 bases. Losses at the gene ends were 4 bases for V and 6 bases for J; bases not matched to a gene: 8. This CDR3 is built from 14 residues. Per the germline V gene, CDR1 is LGHNA and CDR2 is YSLEER. CDR3 nucleotides: TGCGCCAGCAGCCCAGTAACGAGGGGGCAGACCCAGTACTTC. This gives the protein CASSPVTRGQTQYF.

This clonotype has just a few counts. This chain joins TRBV20-1 and TRBJ1-5, with TRBD1 matching 7 bases. V was clipped by 6 bases and J by 5 bases; unmatched bases: 4. CDR3 length equals 12 residues. Per the germline V gene, CDR1 is DFQATT and CDR2 is SNEGSKA (reference sequence). The chain's CDR3 is CSAYRGDQPQHF. The CDR3 nucleotides read TGCAGTGCGTACAGGGGCGATCAGCCCCAGCATTTT.

This clonotype has at least ten counts. The gene calls are TRBV5-1 and TRBJ2-2, with D tentatively TRBD1 (5 bases). Germline CDR1 SGHRS, CDR2 YFSETQ. The V end lost 0 bases, the J end lost 2 bases, and 8 bases lay between the germline ends. The CDR3 spans 15 residues. CDR3 amino acids: CASSLGQFNTGELFF. The CDR3 bases are TGCGCCAGCAGCTTGGGACAGTTTAACACCGGGGAGCTGTTTTTT.

This chain joins TRBV20-1 and TRBJ2-3; no clear D gene. This CDR3 spans 13 amino acids. CDR1 is DFQATT, CDR2 SNEGSKA, per germline (reference sequence). Trimming shortened V by 0 bases and J by 5 bases, and 9 bases separated the two germline ends. The CDR3 DNA reads TGCAGTGCTAGAGAGCAGGTTGGAGATACGCAGTATTTT. Translation gives CSAREQVGDTQYF.

There are a few counts of this clonotype. V and J are TRBV12-3 or TRBV12-4 and TRBJ1-2; the D gene is possibly TRBD1 (5 bases). The CDR3 covers 12 residues. The V end was cut by 7 bases, the J end by 4 bases, with 10 bases between. In nucleotides, the CDR3 is TGTGCCAGCACCGGTGACAGCTATGGCTACACCTTC. As protein: CASTGDSYGYTF.

V and J are TRBV9 and TRBJ2-6, with D unclear. Germline V CDR1 and CDR2: SGDLS, YYNGEE. Trimming pared 0 bases from V and 4 bases from J, leaving 2 bases between. The CDR3 sequence is 13 residues long. As DNA, the CDR3 is TGTGCCAGCAGCGTAGTCGGGGCCAACGTCCTGACTTTC. Translating it yields CASSVVGANVLTF.

The V and J genes are TRBV30 and TRBJ1-2, with D tentatively TRBD1 (6 bases). This CDR3 region has 12 residues. Germline assignment: CDR1 GTSNPN and CDR2 SVGIG (reference sequence). V lost 2 bases to trimming and J lost 8 bases, with 12 bases between them. CDR3 loop: CAWSTGIRGYTF. The CDR3 DNA follows: TGTGCCTGGAGTACAGGGATCCGGGGCTACACCTTC.

The rearrangement uses TRBV7-9 and TRBJ2-3; unclear D gene. The CDR3 spans 15 residues. Germline lookup yields CDR1 SEHNR and CDR2 FQNEAQ (reference sequence). With 2 bases removed from V and 1 base from J, the gap between germline ends came to 10 bases. CDR3 in DNA: TGTGCCAGCAGCTTACTCCGGTTCCGCACAGATACGCAGTATTTT. Translation: CASSLLRFRTDTQYF.

To note about this clonotype: The CDR3 carries no conserved terminal phenylalanine or tryptophan, so it likely arises from a read error. The chain carries TRBV9 and TRBJ2-3; no reliable D call. Trimming removed 0 bases from V and 0 bases from J, with 17 bases in between. Germline CDR1 is SGDLS and CDR2 is YYNGEE. This CDR3 has 18 residues. The CDR3 sequence is CASSVALTSIPSTDTQYL. CDR3 nucleotides: TGTGCCAGCAGCGTAGCTTTAACGAGCATCCCCAGCACAGATACGCAGTATCTT.

This sequence joins TRBV12-3 or TRBV12-4 and TRBJ2-1, with D unresolved. Deletions cut 6 bases from V and 6 bases from J, with 6 bases between. The CDR3 is made up of 11 amino acids. CDR3 residues: CASRIANEQFF. CDR3 in DNA: TGTGCCAGCAGAATAGCCAATGAGCAGTTCTTC.

This clonotype showed up just a few times. This chain links TRBV12-3 or TRBV12-4 with TRBJ2-1; 7 bases line up with TRBD2. After removal of 4 bases from V and 9 bases from J, the junction contained 9 bases not matched to a gene. The length of the CDR3 is 14 residues. Here the CDR3 reads CASSSVGGVSEQFF. CDR3 DNA: TGTGCCAGCAGTTCCGTTGGGGGGGTCAGTGAGCAGTTCTTC.

The chain recombines TRBV20-1 with TRBJ1-2; D ambiguous. The CDR3 spans 14 residues. V was shortened by 2 bases and J by 5 bases, with 15 bases between the two germline ends. The V gene's germline CDR1 is DFQATT and CDR2 SNEGSKA (reference sequence). CDR3 sequence: CSARRSPSVYGYTF. The CDR3 nucleotides are TGCAGTGCTAGAAGGTCACCGTCTGTGTATGGCTACACCTTC.

The chain links TRBV11-2 to TRBJ2-7; the match to TRBD1 covers 7 bases. In germline, CDR1 is SGHAT, CDR2 FQNNGV. The ends lost 5 bases at V and 7 bases at J; junction bases unmatched: 5. The CDR3 covers 12 residues. The CDR3 DNA follows: TGTGCCAGCAGCCGGGACAGAACTGAGCAGTACTTC. Protein product: CASSRDRTEQYF.

This clonotype was observed a handful of times. The rearrangement uses TRBV4-3 and TRBJ1-2, with TRBD1 as a possible D gene (6 bases). Germline lookup yields CDR1 LGHNA and CDR2 YSLEER. The V and J ends lost 2 bases and 7 bases respectively, with 14 bases between them. The CDR3 extends over 14 amino acids. CDR3 sequence (DNA): TGCGCCAGCAGCCAAATCACAGGGTTTTCTGGCTACACCTTC. Translating gives CASSQITGFSGYTF.

This clonotype was seen only a few times. The chain carries TRBV11-2 and TRBJ2-2; the D is unclear. Germline loops: CDR1 SGHAT, CDR2 FQNNGV. The CDR3 extends over 14 amino acids. Deletions cut 1 base from V and 6 bases from J, with 9 bases between. The CDR3 is CASSLGSRPGELFF. In nucleotides, the CDR3 is TGTGCCAGCAGCTTAGGGTCCAGACCCGGGGAGCTGTTTTTT. Full variable domain (rest looked up from reference TRBV11-2 and TRBJ2-2): EAGVAQSPRYKIIEKRQSVAFWCNPISGHATLYWYQQILGQGPKLLIQFQNNGVVDDSQLPKDRFSAERLKGVDSTLKIQPAKLEDSAVYLCASSLGSRPGELFFGEGSRLTVL.

This clonotype has more than one count but fewer than ten. The V gene is TRBV20-1, the J gene TRBJ2-2; D gene uncertain. Germline V gene sequence: CDR1 DFQATT, CDR2 SNEGSKA (reference sequence). This CDR3 spans 15 amino acids. Trimming left V 0 bases short and J 5 bases short, with 13 bases between. CDR3 DNA: TGCAGTGCTAGAGATGTTAGCTCAGATACCGGGGAGCTGTTTTTT. Amino acid sequence: CSARDVSSDTGELFF.

This clonotype has at least ten counts. The rearrangement uses TRBV12-3 or TRBV12-4 and TRBJ2-7, with TRBD1 as a possible D gene (5 bases). CDR3 size: 12 residues. The ends were cut back, 5 bases at V and 2 bases at J, with 7 bases in the middle. The CDR3 DNA follows: TGTGCCAGCAGTCCGGACACCTACGAGCAGTACTTC. Protein: CASSPDTYEQYF.